The rows below give T cell receptor beta chains drawn from one sample of a study of OX40 agonist ivuxolimab in advanced cancers. Using immunoSEQ multiplex PCR, the repertoire was profiled, and TCRdb retains in-frame clones only, with some absent. The sample has tens of thousands of clones; approximately 82% are singletons. Sample: CD4+ or CD8+ T cells sorted from blood, taken in a trial of the OX40 agonist ivuxolimab. Source of these receptors: an adult with an advanced solid tumor such as melanoma, head and neck, liver or kidney cancer. Both conserved end residues are part of each CDR3. A D gene is named only where the DNA matches it firmly. The size of a clone is reported for some rows only, either as once, few or many, or as a class for expanded clones.

size	V	D	J	DNA	CDR3
once	TRBV12-5	TRBD1	TRBJ1-2	TGTGCTAGTGGTTGGACCGACGCCGGGACAGCTGGTGGCTACACCTTC	CASGWTDAGTAGGYTF
.	TRBV4-1	.	TRBJ2-5	TGCGCCAGCAGCCAGGGCGGGACAGATCAAGAGACCCAGTACTTC	CASSQGGTDQETQYF
.	TRBV10-1	TRBD1	TRBJ2-3	TGCGCCAGCAGTCCACAGGGGGCAGGCACGCAGTATTTT	CASSPQGAGTQYF
few	TRBV29-1	TRBD1	TRBJ1-5	TGCAGCGTTGGGACAGGGCTCTTGCAGCCCCAGCATTTT	CSVGTGLLQPQHF
.	TRBV2	TRBD1	TRBJ1-4	TGTGCCAGCAACCGACAGGGCCGCGAAGAAAAACTGTTTTTT	CASNRQGREEKLFF
few	TRBV28	.	TRBJ2-7	TGTGCCAGCACAGGGGGGGGTTGGGAGCAGTACTTC	CASTGGGWEQYF
.	TRBV28	TRBD1	TRBJ1-2	TGTGCCAGCAGACCGACCGGGACAGGGTGGAACTATGGCTACACCTTC	CASRPTGTGWNYGYTF
.	TRBV9	.	TRBJ1-1	TGTGCCAGCAGCGTAGTAGAGGGGATTCCTTTCTTT	CASSVVEGIPFF
.	TRBV7-3	TRBD1	TRBJ2-7	TGTGCCAGCAGTTGCCGGGACAGGTCCTACGAGCAGTACTTC	CASSCRDRSYEQYF
.	TRBV25-1	.	TRBJ1-6	TGTGCCAGCAGTGGGGGGGGTTATAATTCACCCCTCCACTTT	CASSGGGYNSPLHF
.	TRBV2	.	TRBJ2-5	TGTGCCAGCAGTAAGACAGATCTCCAAGAGACCCAGTACTTC	CASSKTDLQETQYF
.	TRBV4-1	.	TRBJ1-1	TGCGCCAGCAGTCGGGGAGGGCGGGGAATGAACACTGAAGCTTTCTTT	CASSRGGRGMNTEAFF
.	TRBV5-8	.	TRBJ2-7	TGTGCCAGCAGCCCGGGGACTCCCTGGGCCTACGAGCAGTACTTC	CASSPGTPWAYEQYF
.	TRBV28	.	TRBJ1-3	TGTGCCAGCAGTTTAGAGGGATCTGGAAACACCATATATTTT	CASSLEGSGNTIYF
.	TRBV6-1	.	TRBJ2-3	TGTGCCAGCAGTGAGACTTGGGGGGGGGCGGATACGCAGTATTTT	CASSETWGGADTQYF
.	TRBV6-1	.	TRBJ2-2	TGTGCCAGCAGTGAAACGGGCAGCCGGGGCACCGGGGAGCTGTTTTTT	CASSETGSRGTGELFF
.	TRBV5-1	TRBD1	TRBJ2-7	TGCGCCAGCAGCTGGGACAGCTCCTACGAGCAGTACTTC	CASSWDSSYEQYF
few	TRBV19	.	TRBJ1-1	TGTGCCAGTTCCGACAGTTACACTGAAGCTTTCTTT	CASSDSYTEAFF
.	TRBV7-2	.	TRBJ1-5	TGTGCCAGCAGCTCCCAGCTATGGGCCGACAATCAGCCCCAGCATTTT	CASSSQLWADNQPQHF
.	TRBV18	.	TRBJ2-3	TGTGCCAGCTCACCAGCTGGTGGGGTAGATACGCAGTATTTT	CASSPAGGVDTQYF
few	TRBV11-2	.	TRBJ2-7	TGTGCCAGCAGCTTAGATCACGGGACACCTCCTACGGAGCAGTACTTC	CASSLDHGTPPTEQYF
.	TRBV2	TRBD2	TRBJ2-5	TGTGCCAGCAGTGGGCGGGGGGCACACCAAGAGACCCAGTACTTC	CASSGRGAHQETQYF
.	TRBV19	.	TRBJ2-1	TGTGCCAGTAGTATAGGTCGTGCGGGACCCTACAATGAGCAGTTCTTC	CASSIGRAGPYNEQFF
once	TRBV6-5	TRBD2	TRBJ2-5	TGTGCCAGCAATCCCTCTAGCGGTGGGACCCAGTACTTC	CASNPSSGGTQYF
.	TRBV7-7	.	TRBJ2-3	TGTGCTAGCAGCTTGGAAGGAGCAGATACGCAGTATTTT	CASSLEGADTQYF
.	TRBV18	TRBD1	TRBJ1-4	TGTGCCAGCTCACGGCAGGGGGCCTCTAATGAAAAACTGTTTTTT	CASSRQGASNEKLFF
.	TRBV7-1	.	TRBJ2-7	TGTGCCAGCAGCCGCCCTACCTCCTACGAGCAGTACTTC	CASSRPTSYEQYF
.	TRBV5-8	.	TRBJ2-3	TGTGCCAGCAGCCCCGAAGTGGGGTGGGGCGCGCAGTATTTT	CASSPEVGWGAQYF
.	TRBV29-1	TRBD2	TRBJ2-7	TGCAGCGCCCAGACTAGCGGTTACGAGCAGTACTTC	CSAQTSGYEQYF
.	TRBV25-1	.	TRBJ1-1	TGTGCCAGCAGTGATACCTTGACAAGTGAAGCTTTCTTT	CASSDTLTSEAFF
.	TRBV4-2	.	TRBJ1-5	TGTGCCAGCAGCCGGAGTAGCAATCAGCCCCAGCATTTT	CASSRSSNQPQHF
once	TRBV19	.	TRBJ2-3	TGTGCCAGTAGTAGGGACACTGGCACAGATACGCAGTATTTT	CASSRDTGTDTQYF
.	TRBV28	TRBD2	TRBJ2-7	TGTGCCAGCAGTCCAACTAGCGTGCACTCCTACGAGCAGTACTTC	CASSPTSVHSYEQYF
few	TRBV2	TRBD1	TRBJ2-5	TGTGCCAGCAGGGGGGCCTGGACAGGGCGGTTGGAAGAGACCCAGTACTTC	CASRGAWTGRLEETQYF